This TCR beta chain was sequenced for a study of CD8+CD57+ T cells in acquired aplastic anemia. Study context: On average, healthy donors gave about 11 million reads for CD4+ cells.

The germline CDR1 and CDR2 sequences are MRHNA and SNTAGT. The CDR3 is made up of 15 amino acids. Trimming removed 10 bases from V and 9 bases from J; junction bases left unmatched: 13. Profiling of TCR beta VDJ combinations and CDR3 sequences used genomic DNA as template. TCRdb re-called the reads with MiXCR, one entry per CDR3 protein. The data contain about 400,000 distinct CDR3 sequences, under 80% of them seen just once; the ten biggest clones take up more than 3.5%. This clonotype was detected only once. The source is a human donor in good health, serving as a control. The chain employs TRBV6-4 and TRBJ1-6; 9 bases are a match to TRBD1. Sample: sorted CD4+, CD8+, or CD8+CD57+ T cells (not recorded which) from PBMCs. Here the CDR3 DNA reads TGTGCCACCTCAGTAGGAGGACAGGGGAGTTCACCCCTCCACTTT. This sequence encodes CATSVGGQGSSPLHF.